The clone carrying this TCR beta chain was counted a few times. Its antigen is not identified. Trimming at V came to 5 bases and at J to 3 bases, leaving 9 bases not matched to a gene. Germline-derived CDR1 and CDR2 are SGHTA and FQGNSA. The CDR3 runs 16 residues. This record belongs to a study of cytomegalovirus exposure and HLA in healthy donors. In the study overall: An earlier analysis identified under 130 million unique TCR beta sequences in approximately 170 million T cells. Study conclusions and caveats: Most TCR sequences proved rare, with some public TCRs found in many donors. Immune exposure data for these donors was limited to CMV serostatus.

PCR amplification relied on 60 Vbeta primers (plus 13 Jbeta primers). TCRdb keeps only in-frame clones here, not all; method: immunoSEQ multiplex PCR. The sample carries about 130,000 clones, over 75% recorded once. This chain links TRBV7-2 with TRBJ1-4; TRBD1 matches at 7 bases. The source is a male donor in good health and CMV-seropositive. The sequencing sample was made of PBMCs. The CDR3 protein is CASSPRDRASNEKLFF. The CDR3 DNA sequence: TGTGCCAGCAGCCCCCGGGACAGAGCTTCTAATGAAAAACTGTTTTTT.